The clone carrying this T cell receptor (beta chain) came up once. The authors' processing: Reference gene primer amplification gave nucleated cell count estimates. Only in-frame clones appear in the TCRdb table, and some are missing; sequencing was by immunoSEQ multiplex PCR. V and J calls and clone size follow that table, whereas D and trimming were derived from the DNA. The sample holds roughly 98,000 clones, approximately 92% seen once. V lost 6 bases and J lost 0, with 10 bases in between. CDR3 size: 14 residues. Germline V CDR1 and CDR2: SGHTA, FQGNSA. The sample is drawn from a study of blood T cell repertoires in COVID-19. Background on the study: Samples of COVID-19 (acute and convalescent) were obtained from the United States, Italy and Spain. From T cells, B-cell-depleted T cells, or PBMCs came the material, which was cDNA or gDNA.

The genes are TRBV7-2 and TRBJ2-3, with a tentative D call TRBD2 (6 bases). Material: peripheral blood. The origin of this receptor is a woman aged 60-70 years with active COVID-19. The CDR3 DNA reads as TGTGCCAGCAGGCCTACTAGCAGCACAGATACGCAGTATTTT. This encodes CASRPTSSTDTQYF.